The 25 T cell receptor beta chains presented below share a single source sample, sequenced in a study of blood T cell repertoires in COVID-19 (dated by TCRdb to the early 2020s). The library was obtained by the immunoSEQ multiplex PCR assay. TCRdb stores this immuneACCESS table with in-frame sequences only. Part of the clones is absent; in the studies checked, under half of the shortfall reflects unresolved V genes, and no reason is known for the rest. In this sample the table shows 250,000 to 350,000 clones, 85% to 90% of which occur a single time. Jointly, the top ten make up approximately 6% of the sample. Material: peripheral blood. These receptors all stem from a woman aged 45-65 years with COVID-19, enrolled during active disease.

This chain links TRBV30 with TRBJ1-1; maybe TRBD1 (5 bases). CDR3 length: 16 residues. Germline assignment: CDR1 GTSNPN and CDR2 SVGIG (reference sequence). V gave up 3 bases and J gave up 1 base, with 18 bases separating them. CDR3 loop: CAWSPLLRGKNTEAFF. The CDR3 DNA follows: TGTGCCTGGAGCCCCCTCTTACGGGGGAAGAACACTGAAGCTTTCTTT.

The CDR3 reads CSASGGTAYNEQFF. Written as DNA, the CDR3 is TGCAGTGCCAGTGGCGGGACGGCCTACAATGAGCAGTTCTTC. This sequence joins TRBV20-1 and TRBJ2-1, with D possibly being TRBD2 (6 bases). V was trimmed by 6 bases and J by 2 bases, leaving 14 bases between them. The CDR3 sequence is 14 residues long. Per germline, CDR1 DFQATT and CDR2 SNEGSKA (reference sequence).

In this sample, this clone turned up a few times. The chain recombines TRBV12-5 with TRBJ1-2; 8 bases are shared with TRBD1. The CDR3 is made up of 14 amino acids. Germline lookup yields CDR1 LGHNT and CDR2 FRNRAP. V was clipped by 5 bases and J by 2 bases; unmatched bases: 4. For the CDR3, the DNA is TGTGCTAGTGGTAAGGACAGGGTCAACTATGGCTACACCTTC. Its protein is CASGKDRVNYGYTF.

The V call is TRBV11-1, the J call TRBJ2-5, with 10 positions matching TRBD1. The CDR3 covers 14 residues. Germline trimming cut 6 bases from V and 8 bases from J; bases unmatched to any gene: 9. Germline CDR1 reads SGHAT; CDR2 reads FQDESV (reference sequence). This CDR3 reads CASSYIRQGATQYF. The CDR3 DNA sequence: TGTGCCAGCAGTTATATCAGACAGGGGGCTACCCAGTACTTC.

The V call is TRBV15, the J call TRBJ2-3, with 9 positions matching TRBD1. This CDR3 has 16 residues. Per germline, CDR1 LNHNV and CDR2 YYDKDF (reference sequence). With 2 bases clipped from V and 6 bases from J, the junction kept 9 bases outside the gene matches. The CDR3 is CATSRSAGTGWDTQYF. The CDR3, as DNA: TGTGCCACCAGCAGATCGGCCGGGACAGGGTGGGATACGCAGTATTTT.

The chain has TRBV6-2 or TRBV6-3 and TRBJ1-1, with 11 bases identical to TRBD1. The germline V gene encodes CDR1 MNHEY and CDR2 SVGEGT. J gave up 5 bases and V 4 bases, and 9 bases lay outside the gene matches. The CDR3 runs to 16 residues. The CDR3 protein is CASSSWTGGMRTEAFF. In DNA, the CDR3 is TGTGCCAGCAGTTCCTGGACAGGGGGCATGAGAACTGAAGCTTTCTTT.

The chain links TRBV6-6 to TRBJ2-2; no firm D call. Germline CDR1 is MNHNY and CDR2 is SVGAGI (reference sequence). The V and J ends lost 4 bases and 2 bases respectively, with 5 bases between them. The CDR3 is 13 residues long. The CDR3 region is CASSSGNTGELFF. DNA of the CDR3: TGTGCCAGCAGTTCTGGCAACACCGGGGAGCTGTTTTTT.

V gene TRBV19 combines with J gene TRBJ1-1, with TRBD1 matching over 8 bases. This CDR3 has 14 amino acids. The V segment lost 5 bases and the J segment 1 base; nucleotides outside the gene matches: 3. Germline V gene data show CDR1 as LNHDA and CDR2 as SQIVND (reference sequence). CDR3 sequence reads: CASSVTGGNTEAFF. Written as DNA, the CDR3 is TGTGCCAGTAGTGTTACAGGGGGGAACACTGAAGCTTTCTTT.

The chain couples TRBV11-1 to TRBJ2-7; 13 positions agree with TRBD2. The trim removed 3 bases at V and 0 bases at J, leaving 2 bases unmatched. CDR1 and CDR2 from the germline V gene are SGHAT and FQDESV (reference sequence). The CDR3 is 16 residues long. The chain's CDR3 is CASSFRTSGSSYEQYF. For the CDR3, the DNA is TGTGCCAGCAGCTTCAGGACTAGCGGGAGCTCCTACGAGCAGTACTTC.

This clone was picked up one time. The CDR3: CASSQPSGTSGNNEQFF. As DNA, the CDR3 is TGTGCCAGCAGCCAACCCTCCGGGACTAGCGGTAACAATGAGCAGTTCTTC. J is TRBJ2-1 and V is TRBV4-2, with TRBD2 matching over 11 bases. Germline trimming cut 2 bases from V and 5 bases from J; bases unmatched to any gene: 8. The CDR3 spans 17 residues. Germline V gene lookup returns CDR1 LGHNA and CDR2 YNFKEQ.

The chain carries TRBV19 and TRBJ1-1; D is unclear. Germline CDR1 reads LNHDA; CDR2 reads SQIVND (reference sequence). The CDR3 covers 15 residues. V lost 4 bases and J 1 base, leaving 13 bases between the germline ends. The CDR3 reads CASSRPTSGNTEAFF. The DNA of the CDR3 is TGTGCCAGTAGTAGACCAACGTCGGGGAACACTGAAGCTTTCTTT.

This chain joins TRBV2 and TRBJ1-4; possible D gene TRBD1, 6 bases. From germline, CDR1 is SNHLY and CDR2 FYNNEI. The CDR3 length is 13 residues. V lost 7 bases, J lost 7 bases, and 13 bases lay in between. The CDR3 protein is CASINRGSEKLFF. The CDR3 DNA is TGTGCCAGCATAAATAGGGGGAGTGAAAAACTGTTTTTT.

This chain connects TRBV27 to TRBJ1-1; TRBD1 aligns across 11 bases. J lost 0 bases, V lost 5 bases, and 8 bases had no gene match. The CDR3 is made up of 17 amino acids. Germline loops: CDR1 MNHEY, CDR2 SMNVEV (reference sequence). CDR3 nucleotide sequence: TGTGCCAGCAGTCCACGGGACAGGGGGGGGATGAACACTGAAGCTTTCTTT. Residues: CASSPRDRGGMNTEAFF.

The chain uses TRBV30 and TRBJ1-1, with a tentative D call TRBD1 (5 bases). The V gene lost 3 bases and the J gene lost 5 bases, with 13 bases spanning the gap. The CDR3 extends over 13 amino acids. CDR1 is GTSNPN, CDR2 SVGIG, per germline (reference sequence). The CDR3 loop reads CAWSTGLGTEAFF. The CDR3 DNA reads as TGTGCCTGGAGCACAGGCCTGGGGACTGAAGCTTTCTTT.

The CDR3 sequence: CASSVGGSPNQPQHF. The DNA for the CDR3 is TGTGCCAGCAGCGTAGGAGGGTCCCCCAATCAGCCCCAGCATTTT. J is TRBJ1-5 and V is TRBV9; no clear D gene. Trimming left V 0 bases short and J 3 bases short, with 10 bases between. Germline V gene data show CDR1 as SGDLS and CDR2 as YYNGEE. This CDR3 is built from 15 residues. Filled out from reference TRBV9 and TRBJ1-5, the complete variable domain reads DSGVTQTPKHLITATGQRVTLRCSPRSGDLSVYWYQQSLDQGLQFLIQYYNGEERAKGNILERFSAQQFPDLHSELNLSSLELGDSALYFCASSVGGSPNQPQHFGDGTRLSIL.

The chain combines TRBV21-1 with TRBJ2-1; TRBD2 is the table's D call, not checked against the DNA. TRBV21-1 has pseudogene status. The CDR3 loop spans 16 amino acids. In DNA, the CDR3 is TGTGCCAGCAGCAAAGTACGGCGGGACTCCTACAATGAGCAGTTCTTC. It translates to CASSKVRRDSYNEQFF.

This rearrangement joins TRBV4-3 to TRBJ2-3, with D possibly matching TRBD2 (5 bases). The germline CDR1 and CDR2 sequences are LGHNA and YSLEER. The CDR3 consists of 16 residues. The ends were cut back, 1 base at V and 2 bases at J, with 13 bases in the middle. CDR3 sequence: CASSQVNTRVTDTQYF. The CDR3 nucleotides read TGCGCCAGCAGCCAAGTGAACACGAGGGTCACAGATACGCAGTATTTT.

The rearrangement uses TRBV18 and TRBJ1-1; 8 nucleotides agree with TRBD1. Germline V gene sequence: CDR1 KGHSH, CDR2 LQKENI. CDR3 size: 15 residues. The ends lost 6 bases at V and 2 bases at J; junction bases unmatched: 8. Written as DNA, the CDR3 is TGTGCCAGCTCCTTCACGGGACAGGCTAACACTGAAGCTTTCTTT. As protein: CASSFTGQANTEAFF.

This clone was picked up one time. The genes are TRBV7-9 and TRBJ1-1; possible D gene TRBD1, 5 bases. V lost 5 bases, J lost 11 bases, and 15 bases lay in between. The CDR3 spans 12 residues. CDR1 is SEHNR and CDR2 is FQNEAQ in the germline V gene (reference sequence). The CDR3 coding sequence is TGTGCCAGCAGCCGCGGGGCCATGGGGGCTTTCTTT. Translating gives CASSRGAMGAFF.

This chain links TRBV18 with TRBJ1-1; 10 nucleotides line up with TRBD1. The CDR3 runs 16 residues. Germline CDR1 is KGHSH and CDR2 is LQKENI. V lost 2 bases and J lost 4; bases outside the gene matches: 7. CDR3 loop: CASSPVGTGVGTEAFF. The CDR3, as DNA: TGTGCCAGCTCACCAGTGGGGACAGGGGTGGGCACTGAAGCTTTCTTT.

The genes are TRBV3-1 (or the pseudogene TRBV3-2) and TRBJ2-7; 7 bases are a match to TRBD1. Germline V gene data show CDR1 as LGHDT and CDR2 as YNNKEL (reference sequence). The CDR3 contains 15 residues. The trim removed 4 bases at V and 2 bases at J, leaving 8 bases unmatched. CDR3 in amino acids: CASSRTHRGPYEQYF. The CDR3, as DNA: TGTGCCAGCAGCCGGACCCACAGGGGACCCTACGAGCAGTACTTC.

The J gene is TRBJ1-1, the V gene TRBV24-1, with D uncertain. This CDR3 spans 15 amino acids. CDR1 and CDR2 from the germline V gene are KGHDR and SFDVKD. Trimming took off 4 bases at V and 1 base at J, with 12 bases between the two ends. CDR3 region: CATSDSGRGNTEAFF. The DNA of the CDR3 is TGTGCCACCAGTGACTCCGGGAGAGGGAACACTGAAGCTTTCTTT.

The V gene is TRBV11-3, the J gene TRBJ2-7; the match to TRBD1 covers 8 bases. The CDR3 sequence is 15 residues long. Germline values: CDR1 SGHNT, CDR2 YENEEA. The V segment lost 5 bases and the J segment 3 bases; nucleotides outside the gene matches: 9. CDR3 sequence reads: CASSPPTGAYYEQYF. In DNA, the CDR3 is TGTGCCAGCAGCCCACCGACAGGGGCCTACTACGAGCAGTACTTC. Based on the CDR3 plus reference TRBV11-3 and TRBJ2-7, the full variable domain is EAGVVQSPRYKIIEKKQPVAFWCNPISGHNTLYWYLQNLGQGPELLIRYENEEAVDDSQLPKDRFSAERLKGVDSTLKIQPAELGDSAVYLCASSPPTGAYYEQYFGPGTRLTVT.

CDR3 region: CASSYSKLDSNGYTF. The CDR3 region has the DNA TGTGCCAGCAGTTACTCCAAATTAGACTCCAATGGCTACACCTTC. This chain connects TRBV6-6 to TRBJ1-2; D is ambiguous. The ends were cut back, 0 bases at V and 6 bases at J, with 14 bases in the middle. The CDR3 runs to 15 residues. CDR1 and CDR2 from the germline V gene are MNHNY and SVGAGI (reference sequence).

This clone was seen just once. The V gene is TRBV6-2 or TRBV6-3, the J gene TRBJ2-1; D is ambiguous. CDR1 and CDR2 from the germline V gene are MNHEY and SVGEGT. Trimming cost V 5 bases and J 7 bases, with 21 bases left between them. The CDR3 has 16 residues. The CDR3 loop is CASSQSGFGLLNEQFF. DNA of the CDR3: TGTGCCAGCAGTCAATCCGGATTTGGGCTGTTGAATGAGCAGTTCTTC.